What follows are 10 T cell receptor beta chains derived from one specimen sequenced in a study of cytomegalovirus exposure and HLA in healthy donors. It was with 60 Vbeta and 13 Jbeta primers that the PCR ran. TCRdb's copy holds only in-frame clones and misses some; the assay was immunoSEQ multiplex PCR. Altogether about 250,000 clones are present, 65% to 85% being singletons, with the ten largest covering approximately 2.1%. The material sequenced was PBMCs. The receptors stem from a female donor in good health and CMV-seronegative.

This clone has more than one count but fewer than ten. This chain links TRBV10-3 with TRBJ2-3; 15 bases agree with TRBD2. This CDR3 is built from 20 residues. The V segment lost 7 bases and the J segment 0 bases; nucleotides outside the gene matches: 14. Germline assignment: CDR1 ENHRY and CDR2 SYGVKD. CDR3 sequence (DNA): TGTGCCATCAAGGACGTCTCGGGACTAGCGGGAGGATCTAGCACAGATACGCAGTATTTT. It codes for CAIKDVSGLAGGSSTDTQYF.

V gene TRBV6-6 combines with J gene TRBJ2-7; 12 bases are shared with TRBD2. Trimming cost V 6 bases and J 7 bases; bases outside gene matches: 7. This CDR3 is 14 amino acids long. Germline V lookup: CDR1 MNHNY, CDR2 SVGAGI (reference sequence). CDR3 loop: CASSKGLAGREQYF. CDR3 bases: TGTGCCAGCAGCAAAGGACTAGCGGGACGGGAGCAGTACTTC.

As to this clone: One end of the junction fails to match germline, which may point to a read error. The chain is built from TRBV6-6 and TRBJ2-7; TRBD2 might be the D (6 bases). This CDR3 is 12 amino acids long. Germline V gives CDR1 MNHNY, CDR2 SVGAGI (reference sequence). As DNA, the CDR3 is TGTGCCAGCTCCGCCGGGGGTTACGAGCAGTATTTC. This translates into CASSAGGYEQYF.

CDR3 sequence: CASSSQREESDEQFF. Written as DNA, the CDR3 is TGTGCCAGCAGCTCCCAACGGGAGGAGTCCGATGAGCAGTTCTTC. V usage is TRBV7-9 and J usage is TRBJ2-1; 7 nucleotides agree with TRBD2. This CDR3 spans 15 amino acids. Germline V CDR1 and CDR2: SEHNR, FQNEAQ (reference sequence). V dropped 4 bases and J dropped 8; count of bases not matched to a gene: 11.

The chain combines TRBV5-1 with TRBJ2-2; 8 nucleotides align to TRBD1. The germline V gene has CDR1 SGHRS and CDR2 YFSETQ. V dropped 4 bases and J dropped 7; count of bases not matched to a gene: 9. The CDR3 is 15 amino acids. CDR3 sequence (DNA): TGCGCCAGCAGCCCGCAGGGGGCGACTGACGGGGAGCTGTTTTTT. Amino acid sequence: CASSPQGATDGELFF.

The J gene is TRBJ1-1, the V gene TRBV7-6; 8 bases line up with TRBD1. V dropped 5 bases and J dropped 3; count of bases not matched to a gene: 11. This CDR3 is 16 amino acids long. CDR1 is SGHVS, CDR2 FNYEAQ, per germline. The CDR3 DNA reads TGTGCCAGCAGCGAAATCATGACAGGGGTGGACACTGAAGCTTTCTTT. This codes for CASSEIMTGVDTEAFF.

The chain couples TRBV19 to TRBJ2-7; TRBD1 aligns across 8 bases. Germline-derived CDR1 and CDR2 are LNHDA and SQIVND (reference sequence). CDR3 size: 15 residues. Germline trimming cut 3 bases from V and 4 bases from J; bases unmatched to any gene: 8. This CDR3 reads CASSMSAGGRYEQYF. In DNA, the CDR3 is TGTGCCAGTAGTATGTCGGCAGGGGGCAGGTACGAGCAGTACTTC.

This clone was picked up one time. V is TRBV4-1 and J is TRBJ2-2; TRBD1 might be the D (5 bases). There are 16 residues in the CDR3. Trimming took 0 bases from V and 5 from J, leaving 13 bases between them. Germline V lookup: CDR1 MGHRA, CDR2 YSYEKL. The CDR3 nucleotides read TGCGCCAGCAGCCAAGAAGGCCAGGGTGTAACCGGGGAGCTGTTTTTT. It is translated as CASSQEGQGVTGELFF.

The chain is built from TRBV2 and TRBJ1-4, with 7 bases lining up with TRBD1. J gave up 6 bases and V 10 bases, and 14 bases lay outside the gene matches. In germline, CDR1 is SNHLY, CDR2 FYNNEI. The CDR3 loop spans 15 amino acids. The CDR3 DNA reads TGTGCCACCCAAGTCGAGGGGGCTAGGCATGAAAAACTGTTTTTT. Protein: CATQVEGARHEKLFF. Filled out from reference TRBV2 and TRBJ1-4, the complete variable domain reads EPEVTQTPSHQVTQMGQEVILRCVPISNHLYFYWYRQILGQKVEFLVSFYNNEISEKSEIFDDQFSVERPDGSNFTLKIRSTKLEDSAMYFCATQVEGARHEKLFFGSGTQLSVL.

V usage is TRBV1 and J usage is TRBJ2-5; TRBD2, the D gene given by the table, was not confirmed from the DNA. TRBV1 is tagged as a pseudogene. This CDR3 has 14 residues. CDR3 nucleotides: TGCACCAGCAGCCAAGCATCCCGCGGAGAGACCCAGTACTTC. Amino acid sequence: CTSSQASRGETQYF.